This entry concerns a single TCR beta chain. What it binds is not known. The sample is drawn from a study of T cells after yellow fever vaccination. Germline-derived CDR1 and CDR2 are SGHRS and YFSETQ. J lost 7 bases, V lost 4 bases, and 13 bases had no gene match. CDR3 size: 16 residues. Study findings and constraints: High-abundance clonotypes from the bulk population could contaminate FACS-sorted repertoires. In post-booster samples, most primary-vaccination clones reappeared (approximately 96% CD4, about 90% CD8).

The 5'RACE template-switching step produced TCR cDNA and added a universal primer site and UMIs. TCRdb passed the 5' RACE reads through MiXCR, listing each CDR3 protein once. The repertoire holds 450,000 to 600,000 distinct CDR3 sequences, with about 17% as singletons. The sequencing here drew on PBMCs, taken about 5 days after the first yellow fever vaccination. The sequence derives from a young man who received the YFV17D yellow fever vaccine. The chain has TRBV5-1 and TRBJ2-5, with 10 bases aligning to TRBD2. The CDR3 sequence is CASSRDGTSGEGTQYF. The CDR3 DNA sequence: TGCGCCAGCAGCCGAGACGGCACTAGCGGGGAGGGGACCCAGTACTTC.